This entry is about one T cell receptor beta chain. Clones were sequenced by immunoSEQ multiplex PCR, and TCRdb holds only the in-frame ones, with some missing. The table shows around 63,000 clones, with more than 80% occurring only once. The data were obtained in a study of OX40 agonist ivuxolimab in advanced cancers. The germline V gene encodes CDR1 SGHDT and CDR2 YYEEEE. The CDR3 totals 15 residues. Trimming removed 5 bases at V and 3 bases at J, with 18 bases between. This chain uses TRBV5-6 with TRBJ2-7; tentatively, D is TRBD1 or TRBD2 (5 bases each). The sequence came from an adult with an advanced solid tumor such as melanoma, head and neck, liver or kidney cancer. Sequenced here: CD4+ or CD8+ T cells sorted from blood, sampled in a trial of the OX40 agonist ivuxolimab. The CDR3 sequence is CASRSAGTAGYEQYF. The CDR3 DNA follows: TGTGCCAGCAGATCTGCCGGGACGGCAGGCTACGAGCAGTACTTC. Together with reference TRBV5-6 and TRBJ2-7, the CDR3 gives the full variable domain: DAGVTQSPTHLIKTRGQQVTLRCSPKSGHDTVSWYQQALGQGPQFIFQYYEEEERQRGNFPDRFSGHQFPNYSSELNVNALLLGDSALYLCASRSAGTAGYEQYFGPGTRLTVT.